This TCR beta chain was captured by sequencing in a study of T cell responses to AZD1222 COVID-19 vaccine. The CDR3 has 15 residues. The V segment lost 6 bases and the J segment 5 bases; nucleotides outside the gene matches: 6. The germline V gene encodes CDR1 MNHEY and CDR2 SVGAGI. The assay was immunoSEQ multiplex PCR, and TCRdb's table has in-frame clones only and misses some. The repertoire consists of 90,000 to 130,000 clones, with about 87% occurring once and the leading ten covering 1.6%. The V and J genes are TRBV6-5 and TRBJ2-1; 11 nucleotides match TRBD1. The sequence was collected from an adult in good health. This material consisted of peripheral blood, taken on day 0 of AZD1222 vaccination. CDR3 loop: CASRPGQGADNEQFF. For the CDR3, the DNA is TGTGCCAGCAGACCCGGACAGGGGGCGGACAATGAGCAGTTCTTC.